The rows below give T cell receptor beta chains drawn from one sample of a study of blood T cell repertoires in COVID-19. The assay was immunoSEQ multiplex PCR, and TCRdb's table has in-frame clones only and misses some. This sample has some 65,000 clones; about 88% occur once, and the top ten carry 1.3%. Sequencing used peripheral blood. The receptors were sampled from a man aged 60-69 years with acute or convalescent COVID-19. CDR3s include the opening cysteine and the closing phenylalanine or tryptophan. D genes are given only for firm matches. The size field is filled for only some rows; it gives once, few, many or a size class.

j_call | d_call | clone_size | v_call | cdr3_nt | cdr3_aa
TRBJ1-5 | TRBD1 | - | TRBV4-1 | TGCGCCAGCAGCCACTCACAGGGGGGCAATCAGCCCCAGCATTTT | CASSHSQGGNQPQHF
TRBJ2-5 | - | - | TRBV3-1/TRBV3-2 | TGTGCCAGCAGCCTCCGGGGCCAAGAGACCCAGTACTTC | CASSLRGQETQYF
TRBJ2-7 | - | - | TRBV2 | TGTGCCGTAACAGAAGCGGATTCCTACGAGCAGTACTTC | CAVTEADSYEQYF
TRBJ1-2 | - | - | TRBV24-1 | TGTGCCACCAGTGATTTTTGGCAGGGAGGCTCTAACTATGGCTACACCTTC | CATSDFWQGGSNYGYTF
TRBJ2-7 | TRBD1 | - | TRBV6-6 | TGTGCCAGCAGACAGGGGTACCACGAGCAGTACTTC | CASRQGYHEQYF
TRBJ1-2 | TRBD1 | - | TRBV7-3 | TGTGCCAGCAGCGCCACAGGGGGCACAGGTGGCTACACCTTC | CASSATGGTGGYTF
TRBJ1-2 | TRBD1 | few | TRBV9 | TGTGCCAGCAGCGAGGGCGACAGGGGACGTGGCTACACCTTC | CASSEGDRGRGYTF
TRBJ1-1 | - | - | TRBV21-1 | TGTGCCAGCAGCCGACGGGACAGATGTATCACTGAAGCTTTCTTT | CASSRRDRCITEAFF
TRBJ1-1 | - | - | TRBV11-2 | TGTGCCAGCAGCTCGGACAGAAAGAACACTGAAGCTTTCTTT | CASSSDRKNTEAFF
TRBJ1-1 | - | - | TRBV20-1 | TGCAGTGCTAGTCCCCTATTGGGGAGCACTGAAGCTTTCTTT | CSASPLLGSTEAFF
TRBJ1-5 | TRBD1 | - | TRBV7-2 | TGTGCCAGCAGCCGGGGACAGGGAAATCAGCCCCAGCATTTT | CASSRGQGNQPQHF
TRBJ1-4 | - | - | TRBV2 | TGTGCCAGCAAGGAGAGACAGTCCCGGGAAAAACTGTTTTTT | CASKERQSREKLFF
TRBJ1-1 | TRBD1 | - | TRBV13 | TGTGCCAGCAGCGTAGGACAGGGGGAGGGTGAAGCTTTCTTT | CASSVGQGEGEAFF
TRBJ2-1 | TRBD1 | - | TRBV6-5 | TGTGCCAGCAGTTACCTAGGCAGGGGGCTAAACAATGAGCAGTTCTTC | CASSYLGRGLNNEQFF
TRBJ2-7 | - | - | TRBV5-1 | TGCGCCAGCAGCTTGGCAGGAAACGAGCAGTACTTC | CASSLAGNEQYF
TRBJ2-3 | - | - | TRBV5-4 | TGTGCCAGCAAACGGGGTCTAACAGATACGCAGTATTTT | CASKRGLTDTQYF
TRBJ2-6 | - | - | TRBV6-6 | TGTGCCAGCAGTCCGGCGGCGACCAGCTCTGGGGCCAACGTCCTGACTTTC | CASSPAATSSGANVLTF
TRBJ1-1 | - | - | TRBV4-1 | TGCGCCAGCAGCCCCGAGATCGGGTTTCGGCTTGACGCTTTCTTT | CASSPEIGFRLDAFF
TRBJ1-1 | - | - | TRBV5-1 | TGCGCCAGCAGTCCCAGGACAGTCACTCAGGGGAACACTGAAGCTTTCTTT | CASSPRTVTQGNTEAFF
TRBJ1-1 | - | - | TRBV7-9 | TGTGCCAGCAGCTTCGACAGTATGAACACTGAAGCTTTCTTT | CASSFDSMNTEAFF
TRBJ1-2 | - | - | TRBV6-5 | TGTGCCAGCAGTTATTTGAGGGCCGCTAACTATGGCTACACCTTC | CASSYLRAANYGYTF